The following is a TCR beta chain sequence with its context. This CDR3 is 15 amino acids long. TCRdb re-called the 5' RACE reads and gives one entry per CDR3 protein, without DNA. This sample's table has just under 150,000 distinct CDR3 sequences. The data derive from a study of T cells expressing NK-cell markers. The origin of this receptor is a man younger than 35 in good health. The chain couples TRBV12-3 or TRBV12-4 to TRBJ2-1; as DNA is missing, the TRBD1 call by TCRdb cannot be tested. Material: blood T cells: a sorted CD56 or NKG2C T cell subset, CD4+ or CD8+ T cells, or bulk PBMC T cells (not recorded which). The CDR3 reads CASNLGQKLYNEQFF.